The source of this T cell receptor (beta chain) is a study of identical twins. This clonotype was seen only a few times. What it binds is not known. General study findings and limits: Conclusions leaned on cross-sectional statistical analysis and did not track the same donors over time. Fewer insertions marked abundant cord blood beta clonotypes; young adult naive trended weakly, memory not at all.

V shed 7 bases and J shed 3 bases, with 6 bases lying between them. Germline V gives CDR1 MDHEN, CDR2 SYDVKM. This CDR3 has 11 residues. TCRdb reanalysed the 5' RACE reads using MiXCR and keeps one entry per CDR3 protein. This table holds 200,000 to 250,000 distinct CDR3 sequences, 7% found once. Everyone who donated was a healthy Caucasian. Another study also made use of these data, one on yellow fever vaccine responses in identical twins. As reported in that work: Twins' vaccine T cell response reportedly gave the appearance of partial convergence and partial personalization.

Sequenced input: memory (CD45RO+) T cells sorted from blood. The source of this sequence is a woman between 18 and 30 years old in good health. The chain uses TRBV28 and TRBJ1-1; the D is unclear. The CDR3 loop is CASKRDTEAFF. In DNA form, the CDR3 reads TGTGCCAGCAAGCGGGACACTGAAGCTTTCTTT.